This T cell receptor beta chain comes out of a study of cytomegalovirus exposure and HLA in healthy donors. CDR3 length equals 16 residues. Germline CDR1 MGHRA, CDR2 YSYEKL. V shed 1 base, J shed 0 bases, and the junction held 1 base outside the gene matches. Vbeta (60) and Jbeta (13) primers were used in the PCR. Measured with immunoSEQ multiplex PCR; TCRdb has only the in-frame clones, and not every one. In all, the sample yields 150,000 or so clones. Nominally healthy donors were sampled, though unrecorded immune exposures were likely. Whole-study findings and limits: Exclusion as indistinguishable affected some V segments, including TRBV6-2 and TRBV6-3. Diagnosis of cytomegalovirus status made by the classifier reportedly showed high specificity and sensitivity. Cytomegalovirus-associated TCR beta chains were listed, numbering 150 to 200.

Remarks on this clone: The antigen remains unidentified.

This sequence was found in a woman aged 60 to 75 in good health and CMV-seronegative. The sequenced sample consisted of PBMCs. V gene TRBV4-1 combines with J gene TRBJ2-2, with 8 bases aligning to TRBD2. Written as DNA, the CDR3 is TGCGCCAGCAGCCAAGTAGCGGGATCGAACACCGGGGAGCTGTTTTTT. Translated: CASSQVAGSNTGELFF.